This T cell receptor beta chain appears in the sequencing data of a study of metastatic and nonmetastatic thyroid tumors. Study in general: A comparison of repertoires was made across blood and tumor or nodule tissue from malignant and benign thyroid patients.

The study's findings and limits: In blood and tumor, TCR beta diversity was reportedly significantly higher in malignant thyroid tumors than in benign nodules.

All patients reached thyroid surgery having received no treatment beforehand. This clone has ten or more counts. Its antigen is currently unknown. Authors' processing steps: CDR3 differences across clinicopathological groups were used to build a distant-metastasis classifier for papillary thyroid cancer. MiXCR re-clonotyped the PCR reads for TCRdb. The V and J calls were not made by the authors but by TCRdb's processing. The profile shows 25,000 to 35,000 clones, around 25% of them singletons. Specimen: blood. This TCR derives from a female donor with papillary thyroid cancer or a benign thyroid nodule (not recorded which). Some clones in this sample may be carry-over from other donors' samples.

DNA for the CDR3: TGTGCCAGCAGCTTGTCTGTGGACAACTACGAGCAGTACTTC. This codes for CASSLSVDNYEQYF. The chain combines TRBV5-8 with TRBJ2-7, with D possibly matching TRBD1 (5 bases). V dropped 1 base and J dropped 3 bases, with 11 bases sitting between them. This CDR3 comprises 14 residues. CDR1 is SGHTS, CDR2 YDEGEE, per germline.